The 30 T cell receptor beta chains below come from one sample, sequenced in a study of T cell repertoires in cytomegalovirus infection. TCRdb itself ran the reads through MiXCR, one entry per CDR3 protein. The sample gives nearly 650,000 distinct CDR3 sequences, less than 25% of which show up once; approximately 8.2% is in the top ten. The sequencing sample was made of CD8+ T cells from PBMCs. The origin of the receptors is a human donor in good health (CMV status not recorded). Some clones in this sample may be carry-over from other donors' samples.

This clonotype was seen only a few times. The chain recombines TRBV24-1 with TRBJ2-4; 8 bases are a match to TRBD1. The CDR3 length is 16 residues. The germline CDR1 and CDR2 sequences are KGHDR and SFDVKD. V trimming: 3 bases; J trimming: 2 bases; junction bases outside the gene matches: 5. CDR3 protein: CATSDNDRGSKNIQYF. Written as DNA, the CDR3 is TGTGCCACCAGTGATAACGACAGGGGTTCCAAAAACATTCAGTACTTC.

In this sample, this clonotype turned up a few times. The chain carries TRBV23-1 and TRBJ1-5, with TRBD1 matching 7 bases. TRBV23-1 is marked as an open reading frame, function uncertain. CDR3 length: 13 residues. The trim removed 8 bases at V and 6 bases at J, leaving 7 bases unmatched. Here the CDR3 DNA reads TGCGCCAGCTGGCTGTACAGGGGTCAGCCCCAGCATTTT. As protein: CASWLYRGQPQHF.

The chain combines TRBV25-1 with TRBJ2-7; the D is unclear. CDR1 is MGHDK and CDR2 is SYGVNS in the germline V gene. V was shortened by 6 bases and J by 6 bases, with 15 bases between the two germline ends. The CDR3 sequence is 13 residues long. The CDR3 protein is CASSPQDLREQYF. DNA of the CDR3: TGTGCCAGCAGCCCACAAGATCTACGCGAGCAGTACTTC.

This chain connects TRBV20-1 to TRBJ2-7; maybe TRBD2 (7 bases). Germline V lookup: CDR1 DFQATT, CDR2 SNEGSKA (reference sequence). The CDR3 runs 13 residues. Deletions cut 3 bases from V and 2 bases from J, with 11 bases between. This chain's CDR3 is CSASSGGPYEQYF. As DNA, the CDR3 is TGCAGTGCTAGCTCCGGGGGGCCCTACGAGCAGTACTTC.

This clonotype occurred many times. The gene calls are TRBV7-6 and TRBJ2-5; TRBD1 matches 8 bases. Germline V gene sequence: CDR1 SGHVS, CDR2 FNYEAQ. CDR3 length equals 13 residues. V lost 4 bases to trimming and J lost 3 bases; unmatched junction nucleotides: 1. The CDR3 sequence is CASSSQGEETQYF. The CDR3 DNA reads as TGTGCCAGCAGCTCACAGGGGGAAGAGACCCAGTACTTC.

This rearrangement joins TRBV25-1 to TRBJ1-2; 9 bases map to TRBD1. V lost 6 bases, J lost 6 bases, and 8 bases stayed unmatched. CDR3 length: 14 residues. Germline loops: CDR1 MGHDK, CDR2 SYGVNS. In DNA, the CDR3 is TGTGCCAGCAGGGGGGACAGGGTCTCGGATGGCTACACCTTC. This codes for CASRGDRVSDGYTF.

This clonotype was picked up a small number of times. Possible read error: a much larger clone is one base away. The chain couples TRBV9 to TRBJ2-2, with D possibly matching TRBD1 (5 bases). The CDR3 covers 15 residues. Germline CDR1 is SGDLS and CDR2 is YYNGEE. V was shortened by 4 bases and J by 0 bases, with 10 bases between the two germline ends. This CDR3 reads CASSSRTSNTGELFF. DNA of the CDR3: TGTGCCAGCAGCTCCAGGACATCGAACACCGGGGAGCTGTTTTTT.

Remarks on this clonotype: This sequence may be a read error, since a much larger clone differs from it by one base. V usage is TRBV7-6 and J usage is TRBJ2-1; no clear D gene. CDR3 size: 14 residues. The germline gives CDR1 SGHVS, CDR2 FNYEAQ. The CDR3: CANSSMRDYNEQFF. The CDR3 coding sequence is TGTGCCAACAGCTCAATGAGAGACTACAATGAGCAGTTCTTC.

Comments on this clonotype: A read error is possible here, since a much larger clone lies one base away. The gene calls are TRBV28 and TRBJ2-1, with 9 bases that match TRBD2. This CDR3 has 19 residues. In germline, CDR1 is MDHEN, CDR2 SYDVKM. Unmatched junction bases numbered 17, after V lost 6 bases and J lost 2 bases. CDR3 region: CASRAGTRFSGGTYNEQFF. Written as DNA, the CDR3 is TGTGCCAGCAGGGCCGGGACAAGGTTTAGCGGGGGAACCTACAATGAGCAGTTCTTC.

This clonotype was observed a single time. Germline is not matched at one junction end, which may reflect a read error. The rearrangement uses TRBV28 and TRBJ1-5; 7 nucleotides match TRBD1. Germline V gene lookup returns CDR1 MDHEN and CDR2 SYDVKM. This CDR3 has 14 residues. This CDR3 reads CASSWGDSNRPQHF. The CDR3 bases are TGTGCCAGCAGTTGGGGGGACAGCAATCGGCCCCAGCATTTT. Looking up the rest from reference TRBV28 and TRBJ1-5 gives the full variable domain: DVKVTQSSRYLVKRTGEKVFLECVQDMDHENMFWYRQDPGLGLRLIYFSYDVKMKEKGDIPEGYSVSREKKERFSLILESASTNQTSMYLCASSWGDSNRPQHFGDGTRLSIL.

This clonotype was seen a handful of times. The gene calls are TRBV14 and TRBJ1-3, with a tentative D call TRBD1 (5 bases). The CDR3 has 17 amino acids. Per germline, CDR1 SGHDN and CDR2 FVKESK. V was cut by 3 bases and J by 2 bases, with 17 bases left in between. CDR3 nucleotides: TGTGCCAGCAGCCATGACGACAGCCTGGGTCCTGGAAACACCATATATTTT. Amino acid sequence: CASSHDDSLGPGNTIYF.

This clonotype was counted many times. The gene calls are TRBV6-2 or TRBV6-3 and TRBJ2-1; 12 nucleotides line up with TRBD2. The CDR3 consists of 16 residues. V trimming: 5 bases; J trimming: 4 bases; junction bases outside the gene matches: 6. Germline CDR1 is MNHEY and CDR2 is SVGEGT. CDR3 sequence reads: CASSLRLAGDYNEQFF. The DNA of the CDR3 is TGTGCCAGCAGTCTTCGACTAGCGGGGGATTACAATGAGCAGTTCTTC.

This clonotype has ten or more counts. This chain connects TRBV7-9 to TRBJ2-7; D is unclear. The CDR3 contains 15 residues. Germline CDR1 and CDR2: SEHNR and FQNEAQ (reference sequence). V was pared by 1 base and J by 0 bases, with 10 bases between. DNA for the CDR3: TGTGCCAGCAGCTTAGTACACCTGCTCTCCTACGAGCAGTACTTC. It encodes CASSLVHLLSYEQYF.

This chain connects TRBV19 to TRBJ2-1; D uncertain. Germline V lookup: CDR1 LNHDA, CDR2 SQIVND (reference sequence). V shed 3 bases and J shed 3 bases, with 6 bases lying between them. CDR3 length: 13 residues. The CDR3 here is CASSIDFYNEQFF. The DNA for the CDR3 is TGTGCCAGTAGTATCGACTTCTACAATGAGCAGTTCTTC. Looking up the rest from reference TRBV19 and TRBJ2-1 gives the full variable domain: DGGITQSPKYLFRKEGQNVTLSCEQNLNHDAMYWYRQDPGQGLRLIYYSQIVNDFQKGDIAEGYSVSREKKESFPLTVTSAQKNPTAFYLCASSIDFYNEQFFGPGTRLTVL.

This clonotype was seen many times. The J gene is TRBJ2-1, the V gene TRBV7-9, with TRBD1 matching over 7 bases. The CDR3 consists of 13 residues. Germline V gene lookup returns CDR1 SEHNR and CDR2 FQNEAQ (reference sequence). After removal of 5 bases from V and 5 bases from J, the junction contained 3 bases not matched to a gene. The CDR3 reads CASSATGDNEQFF. The CDR3 DNA is TGTGCCAGCAGCGCCACAGGGGACAATGAGCAGTTCTTC.

This clonotype was detected only a few times. The chain carries TRBV6-5 and TRBJ2-1; 8 bases line up with TRBD2. The ends lost 9 bases at V and 0 bases at J; junction bases unmatched: 7. CDR1 is MNHEY, CDR2 SVGAGI, per germline. The CDR3 spans 15 residues. Written as DNA, the CDR3 is TGTGCCAGTCGCGGGGGGTCTAGCTCCTACAATGAGCAGTTCTTC. Its protein product is CASRGGSSSYNEQFF.

V gene TRBV20-1 combines with J gene TRBJ2-1; a possible D gene is TRBD2 (6 bases). Trimming removed 0 bases at V and 9 bases at J, with 18 bases between. This CDR3 has 15 amino acids. CDR1 is DFQATT, CDR2 SNEGSKA, per germline (reference sequence). The CDR3 coding sequence is TGCAGTGCTAGAGAGGGAGCGCGGGGTGGAGGTGAGCAGTTCTTC. Amino acid sequence: CSAREGARGGGEQFF.

The chain uses TRBV6-5 and TRBJ1-1; no reliable D call. The germline V gene encodes CDR1 MNHEY and CDR2 SVGAGI. The CDR3 contains 15 residues. Trimming stripped 2 bases from V and 0 bases from J, with 10 bases between. The CDR3 loop reads CASSYRRFMNTEAFF. CDR3 in DNA: TGTGCCAGCAGTTACCGAAGGTTCATGAACACTGAAGCTTTCTTT.

The V call is TRBV7-9, the J call TRBJ2-1; the match to TRBD2 covers 10 bases. Germline V gene sequence: CDR1 SEHNR, CDR2 FQNEAQ (reference sequence). V dropped 6 bases and J dropped 6; count of bases not matched to a gene: 8. The CDR3 is 15 residues long. CDR3 nucleotides: TGTGCCAGCAGTCAAGCTAGCGGGGGAAGCAATGAGCAGTTCTTC. Translated, it gives CASSQASGGSNEQFF. The full variable domain, in which reference TRBV7-9 and TRBJ2-1 provide the parts outside the CDR3, is DTGVSQNPRHKITKRGQNVTFRCDPISEHNRLYWYRQTLGQGPEFLTYFQNEAQLEKSRLLSDRFSAERPKGSFSTLEIQRTEQGDSAMYLCASSQASGGSNEQFFGPGTRLTVL.

V usage is TRBV24-1 and J usage is TRBJ1-1; 7 nucleotides align to TRBD1. Trimming at V came to 3 bases and at J to 11 bases, leaving 5 bases not matched to a gene. CDR1 KGHDR and CDR2 SFDVKD come from the germline V gene. The CDR3 contains 12 residues. In DNA form, the CDR3 reads TGTGCCACCAGTGATAACAGGGGATACGCTTTCTTT. It codes for CATSDNRGYAFF.

This clonotype was seen only a few times. This chain links TRBV15 with TRBJ1-5, with D uncertain. Trimming shortened V by 0 bases and J by 3 bases, and 6 bases separated the two germline ends. There are 14 residues in the CDR3. Germline CDR1 is LNHNV and CDR2 is YYDKDF (reference sequence). CDR3 loop: CATSRDHDNQPQHF. As DNA, the CDR3 is TGTGCCACCAGCAGAGATCATGACAATCAGCCCCAGCATTTT.

For this clonotype: Given a much more abundant clone one base away, this may be a read error. The CDR3 nucleotides read TGTGCCAGCAGCTTAAGCTGGGGCTACGAGCAGTACTTC. Translated, it gives CASSLSWGYEQYF. The J gene is TRBJ2-7, the V gene TRBV7-6, with D unresolved. The ends were cut back, 2 bases at V and 3 bases at J, with 8 bases in the middle. This CDR3 is 13 amino acids long. Germline V gene sequence: CDR1 SGHVS, CDR2 FNYEAQ.

The sample holds a few counts of this clonotype. This chain links TRBV29-1 with TRBJ2-7; TRBD1 agrees at 9 bases. The CDR3 sequence is 15 residues long. Germline-derived CDR1 and CDR2 are SQVTM and ANQGSEA. The junction had 12 bases not matched to a gene; V was cut back by 4 bases and J by 5 bases. For the CDR3, the DNA is TGCAGCGTTGTTCGGGTGGGGGACAGGGACAACGAGCAGTACTTC. Amino acids: CSVVRVGDRDNEQYF.

V usage is TRBV29-1 and J usage is TRBJ1-2; tentative D call: TRBD1 (6 bases). The CDR3 totals 14 residues. CDR1 is SQVTM, CDR2 ANQGSEA, per germline. Trimming pared 3 bases from V and 2 bases from J, leaving 13 bases between. The CDR3 sequence: CSVDAPDRNYGYTF. The CDR3, as DNA: TGCAGCGTTGACGCCCCGGACAGAAACTATGGCTACACCTTC. The variable domain in full, with the rest retrieved from reference TRBV29-1 and TRBJ1-2, is SAVISQKPSRDICQRGTSLTIQCQVDSQVTMMFWYRQQPGQSLTLIATANQGSEATYESGFVIDKFPISRPNLTFSTLTVSNMSPEDSSIYLCSVDAPDRNYGYTFGSGTRLTVV.

This clonotype has a count of ten or more. The chain's CDR3 is CASSIRDRGNNEQFF. In DNA, the CDR3 is TGTGCCAGCAGTATAAGGGACAGGGGAAACAATGAGCAGTTCTTC. The rearrangement joins TRBV28 to TRBJ2-1; 10 nucleotides align to TRBD1. The J segment lost 5 bases and the V segment lost 5 bases, leaving 6 bases of the junction unmatched. This CDR3 is built from 15 residues. The germline V gene has CDR1 MDHEN and CDR2 SYDVKM.

V gene TRBV6-6 combines with J gene TRBJ1-2; 7 bases are shared with TRBD1. The CDR3 is 16 amino acids. CDR1 and CDR2 (germline): MNHNY, SVGAGI (reference sequence). The ends lost 5 bases at V and 3 bases at J; junction bases unmatched: 12. The CDR3 DNA reads TGTGCCAGCAGTGCCCCCTTTGACAGGGTAGACTATGGCTACACCTTC. Translating it yields CASSAPFDRVDYGYTF.

The rearrangement uses TRBV29-1 and TRBJ2-1, with a possible D match to TRBD1 (6 bases). Germline V lookup: CDR1 SQVTM, CDR2 ANQGSEA. Between the trimmed V and J ends, which lost 4 bases and 2 bases, there was a span of 15 bases. There are 15 residues in the CDR3. The CDR3 DNA follows: TGCAGCGTTGCGAAATCAGGGGACCCCTACAATGAGCAGTTCTTC. This translates into CSVAKSGDPYNEQFF.

This clonotype occurred a few times. This chain uses TRBV7-9 with TRBJ2-5, with no clear D. Germline CDR1 is SEHNR and CDR2 is FQNEAQ (reference sequence). The V end lost 5 bases, the J end lost 1 base, and 8 bases lay between the germline ends. The CDR3 consists of 13 residues. In nucleotides, the CDR3 is TGTGCCAGCAGCCGTGGAGCCCAAGAGACCCAGTACTTC. It codes for CASSRGAQETQYF.

V is TRBV7-9 and J is TRBJ1-1, with TRBD1 as a possible D gene (6 bases). Trimming removed 5 bases from V and 3 bases from J, with 16 bases in between. In germline, CDR1 is SEHNR, CDR2 FQNEAQ (reference sequence). This CDR3 contains 15 residues. The CDR3 DNA reads as TGTGCCAGCAGCCCCGTAAGGGGGGGGTACACTGAAGCTTTCTTT. It yields the protein CASSPVRGGYTEAFF. The whole variable domain, remainder taken from reference TRBV7-9 and TRBJ1-1, is DTGVSQNPRHKITKRGQNVTFRCDPISEHNRLYWYRQTLGQGPEFLTYFQNEAQLEKSRLLSDRFSAERPKGSFSTLEIQRTEQGDSAMYLCASSPVRGGYTEAFFGQGTRLTVV.

Worth noting for this clonotype: A single base separates this from a much larger clone, so it may be a read error. The CDR3 is CASSFPLPETSRAPDTQYF. In DNA, the CDR3 is TGTGCCAGCAGCTTTCCCCTCCCTGAGACTAGCAGGGCCCCCGATACGCAGTATTTT. V usage is TRBV7-8 and J usage is TRBJ2-3, with 7 bases that match TRBD2. The CDR3 extends over 19 amino acids. J lost 6 bases, V lost 3 bases, and 21 bases had no gene match. Germline CDR1 SGHVS, CDR2 FQNEAQ.